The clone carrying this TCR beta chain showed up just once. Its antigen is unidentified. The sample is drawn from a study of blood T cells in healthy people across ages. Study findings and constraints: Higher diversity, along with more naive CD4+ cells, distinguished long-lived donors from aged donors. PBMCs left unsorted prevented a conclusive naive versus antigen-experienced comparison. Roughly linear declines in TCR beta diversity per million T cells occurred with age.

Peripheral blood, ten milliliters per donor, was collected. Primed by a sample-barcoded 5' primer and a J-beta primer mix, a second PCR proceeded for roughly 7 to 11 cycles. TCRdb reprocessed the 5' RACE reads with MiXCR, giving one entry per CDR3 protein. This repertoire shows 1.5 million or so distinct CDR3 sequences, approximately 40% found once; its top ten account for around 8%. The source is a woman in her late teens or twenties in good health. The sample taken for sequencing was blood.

CDR3 bases: TGTGCCAGCAGTAGTGGGACAGTCGATTCCCAAGGCTACACCTTC. Translating gives CASSSGTVDSQGYTF. The chain carries TRBV4-2 and TRBJ1-2; 7 bases agree with TRBD1. The CDR3 totals 15 residues. The germline V gene has CDR1 LGHNA and CDR2 YNFKEQ. V lost 6 bases to trimming and J lost 8 bases; unmatched junction nucleotides: 15.